This T cell receptor beta chain was documented in a study of metastatic and nonmetastatic thyroid tumors. In the study overall: Thyroid patients, malignant and benign, had repertoires compared across blood and tumor or nodule tissue. Study results and caveats: Compared with benign nodules, malignant thyroid tumors were reported to have significantly higher TCR beta diversity in both blood and tumor.

As originally analysed: Clinicopathological groups differed in CDR3, with these differences serving to build a distant-metastasis classifier for papillary thyroid cancer. With MiXCR, TCRdb reprocessed the PCR reads. The V and J calls reflect TCRdb's pipeline rather than the authors' work. The table lists about 22,000 clones, roughly 23% of them singletons, with 71% in the top ten. A note on this clone: As yet, its antigen is unknown.

The germline V gene encodes CDR1 SGDLS and CDR2 YYNGEE. The CDR3 spans 12 residues. V lost 7 bases and J lost 8, with 12 bases in between. No treatment had been given to any patient before thyroid surgery. This TCR came from a male donor with papillary thyroid cancer or a benign thyroid nodule (not recorded which). Some clones in this sample may be carry-over from other donors' samples. The sequenced sample consisted of blood. This chain connects TRBV9 to TRBJ1-4, with unresolved D. CDR3 DNA sequence: TGTGCCAGCGGAGGAGGAGGAGAAAAACTGTTTTTT. Translated: CASGGGGEKLFF.